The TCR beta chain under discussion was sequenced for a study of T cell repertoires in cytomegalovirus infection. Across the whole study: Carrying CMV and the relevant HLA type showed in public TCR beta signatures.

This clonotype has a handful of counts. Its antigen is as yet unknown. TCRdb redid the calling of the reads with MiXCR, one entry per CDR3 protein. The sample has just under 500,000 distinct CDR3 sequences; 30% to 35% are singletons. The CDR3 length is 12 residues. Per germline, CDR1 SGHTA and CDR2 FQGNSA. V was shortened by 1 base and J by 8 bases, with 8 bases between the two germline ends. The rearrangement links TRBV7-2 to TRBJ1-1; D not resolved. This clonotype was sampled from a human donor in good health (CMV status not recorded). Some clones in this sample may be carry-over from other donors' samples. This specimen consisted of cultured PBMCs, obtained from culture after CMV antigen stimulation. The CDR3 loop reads CASSLVVGEAFF. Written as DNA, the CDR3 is TGTGCCAGCAGCTTAGTAGTAGGGGAAGCTTTCTTT. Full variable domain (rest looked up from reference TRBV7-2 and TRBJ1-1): GAGVSQSPSNKVTEKGKDVELRCDPISGHTALYWYRQSLGQGLEFLIYFQGNSAPDKSGLPSDRFSAERTGGSVSTLTIQRTQQEDSAVYLCASSLVVGEAFFGQGTRLTVV.